Below, 13 T cell receptor beta chains from the same sample are listed, as sequenced in a study of cytomegalovirus exposure and HLA in healthy donors. Profiled with immunoSEQ multiplex PCR; TCRdb holds only in-frame clones, not every one. The sample has 250,000 to 400,000 clones; roughly 88% are singletons. Sample: PBMCs. The receptors stem from a man aged 30 to 45 in good health and CMV-seronegative.

The CDR3 sequence is CASSYSTGRNGYTF. In DNA, the CDR3 is TGTGCCAGCAGTTACTCGACAGGGCGGAATGGCTACACCTTC. The V call is TRBV6-5, the J call TRBJ1-2, with 7 bases matching TRBD1. Germline V CDR1 and CDR2: MNHEY, SVGAGI. V dropped 0 bases and J dropped 6; count of bases not matched to a gene: 4. This CDR3 is 14 amino acids long.

This clone has a single count. The gene calls are TRBV7-2 and TRBJ2-1; the match to TRBD2 covers 11 bases. J was trimmed by 2 bases and V by 5 bases; bases with no gene match: 5. CDR1 is SGHTA, CDR2 FQGNSA, per germline. There are 16 residues in the CDR3. CDR3: CASSPKLAGAYNEQFF. In DNA form, the CDR3 reads TGTGCCAGCAGCCCGAAACTAGCGGGGGCCTACAATGAGCAGTTCTTC. The full variable domain, its missing parts supplied by reference TRBV7-2 and TRBJ2-1, is GAGVSQSPSNKVTEKGKDVELRCDPISGHTALYWYRQSLGQGLEFLIYFQGNSAPDKSGLPSDRFSAERTGGSVSTLTIQRTQQEDSAVYLCASSPKLAGAYNEQFFGPGTRLTVL.

The chain employs TRBV6-5 and TRBJ2-1, with 7 bases aligning to TRBD1. CDR1 MNHEY and CDR2 SVGAGI come from the germline V gene. The V and J ends lost 0 bases and 1 base, in that order; junction bases with no gene match: 3. There are 16 residues in the CDR3. Written as DNA, the CDR3 is TGTGCCAGCAGTTACTCGGGACAGAAATCCTACAATGAGCAGTTCTTC. This translates into CASSYSGQKSYNEQFF.

The genes are TRBV10-3 and TRBJ1-2; unclear D gene. The CDR3 contains 12 residues. With 0 bases removed from V and 4 bases from J, the gap between germline ends came to 3 bases. Germline CDR1 is ENHRY and CDR2 is SYGVKD. The CDR3 here is CAISESSYGYTF. The CDR3 coding sequence is TGTGCCATCAGTGAGTCGAGCTATGGCTACACCTTC.

The chain is built from TRBV5-4 and TRBJ2-3; D possibly corresponds to TRBD1 (6 bases). Trimming removed 1 base from V and 0 bases from J, with 9 bases in between. The CDR3 contains 15 residues. CDR1 and CDR2 from the germline V gene are SGHNT and YYREEE (reference sequence). The CDR3 bases are TGTGCCAGCAGCTTGAGGGGGTTTAGCACAGATACGCAGTATTTT. Translating gives CASSLRGFSTDTQYF.

The chain employs TRBV28 and TRBJ1-5, with TRBD1 identical over 8 bases. V shed 4 bases, J shed 2 bases, and the junction held 13 bases outside the gene matches. The CDR3 totals 18 residues. CDR1 MDHEN and CDR2 SYDVKM come from the germline V gene. The CDR3 DNA reads TGTGCCAGCAGTTCCGATGCAAGGTGGACAGGGCGCAATCAGCCCCAGCATTTT. It is translated as CASSSDARWTGRNQPQHF.

The chain recombines TRBV27 with TRBJ1-1; D is possibly TRBD1 (6 bases). V lost 3 bases and J lost 2, with 10 bases in between. This CDR3 region has 14 residues. The germline V gene has CDR1 MNHEY and CDR2 SMNVEV (reference sequence). The CDR3 is CASSFEGVNTEAFF. Here the CDR3 DNA reads TGTGCCAGCAGTTTCGAGGGGGTAAACACTGAAGCTTTCTTT.

This clone was picked up a small number of times. The chain employs TRBV6-1 and TRBJ2-7; 11 bases match TRBD1. This CDR3 is built from 15 residues. CDR1 is MNHNS and CDR2 is SASEGT in the germline V gene. V shed 2 bases, J shed 3 bases, and the junction held 3 bases outside the gene matches. The CDR3 loop is CASSESGTGGYEQYF. In DNA form, the CDR3 reads TGTGCCAGCAGTGAATCCGGGACAGGGGGCTACGAGCAGTACTTC.

The rearrangement links TRBV13 to TRBJ1-5, with D perhaps matching TRBD1 (5 bases). CDR1 and CDR2 from the germline V gene are PRHDT and FYEKMQ (reference sequence). Trimming cost V 2 bases and J 6 bases, with 17 bases left between them. The CDR3 is made up of 16 amino acids. CDR3 in DNA: TGTGCCAGCAGCTTAATGGGCGGGACCAGCGGTCAGCCCCAGCATTTT. Protein: CASSLMGGTSGQPQHF.

This clone is a singleton in its sample. J is TRBJ2-6 and V is TRBV25-1; D perhaps matches TRBD1 (5 bases). Germline CDR1 reads MGHDK; CDR2 reads SYGVNS. Trimming left V 1 base short and J 0 bases short, with 13 bases between. The length of the CDR3 is 18 residues. CDR3 coding DNA: TGTGCCAGCAGTGAATCTCCAGGGAAAGACTCTGGGGCCAACGTCCTGACTTTC. Translation: CASSESPGKDSGANVLTF.

The chain links TRBV19 to TRBJ2-2; 7 bases match TRBD2. V lost 7 bases and J lost 5; bases outside the gene matches: 7. CDR3 length equals 14 residues. Germline lookup yields CDR1 LNHDA and CDR2 SQIVND (reference sequence). The CDR3 bases are TGTGCCAGTATGTGGACTAGTGGTACCGGGGAGCTGTTTTTT. It yields the protein CASMWTSGTGELFF.

CDR3 sequence reads: CASSITGIRDNSPLHF. The CDR3 DNA is TGTGCCAGCAGCATAACAGGGATTAGAGATAATTCACCCCTCCACTTT. The chain couples TRBV13 to TRBJ1-6, with D perhaps matching TRBD1 (6 bases). The CDR3 length is 16 residues. Deletions cut 5 bases from V and 5 bases from J, with 16 bases between. Germline assignment: CDR1 PRHDT and CDR2 FYEKMQ (reference sequence).

A remark on this clone: The junction differs from germline at one of its ends, possibly a read error. The chain joins TRBV7-9 to TRBJ2-5; D is ambiguous. CDR1 is SEHNR and CDR2 is FQNEAQ in the germline V gene (reference sequence). The CDR3 totals 13 residues. Here the CDR3 reads CASSLPNGLQVHF. Here the CDR3 DNA reads TGTGCCAGCAGCTTACCCAACGGTTTGCAGGTTCACTTC.